This entry features one T cell receptor beta chain sequence. The target antigen is unknown. The data originate from a study of OX40 agonist ivuxolimab in advanced cancers. Study-wide context: The study enrolled dose-escalation patients with hepatocellular carcinoma, melanoma, renal cell or head and neck cancer. Study-level points and caveats: Average numbers of expanded clones were greater in CD8+ T cells than in CD4+. Blood T cells, both CD4+ and CD8+, expanded clonally by week 6 at 0.1 to 3.0 mg/kg.

V lost 5 bases and J lost 3, with 13 bases in between. CDR1 and CDR2 (germline): SGHAT, FQNNGV. The CDR3 is 14 amino acids. TCRdb keeps only in-frame clones here, not all; method: immunoSEQ multiplex PCR. Here the sample spans about 55,000 clones, approximately 90% being singletons. The material sequenced was CD4+ or CD8+ T cells sorted from blood, taken in a trial of the OX40 agonist ivuxolimab. This sequence was found in an adult with an advanced solid tumor such as melanoma, head and neck, liver or kidney cancer. The chain uses TRBV11-2 and TRBJ1-2; TRBD1 is a possible D gene (5 bases). DNA for the CDR3: TGTGCCAGCAGCCACGGGGGTGCAGACTATGGCTACACCTTC. Residues: CASSHGGADYGYTF.